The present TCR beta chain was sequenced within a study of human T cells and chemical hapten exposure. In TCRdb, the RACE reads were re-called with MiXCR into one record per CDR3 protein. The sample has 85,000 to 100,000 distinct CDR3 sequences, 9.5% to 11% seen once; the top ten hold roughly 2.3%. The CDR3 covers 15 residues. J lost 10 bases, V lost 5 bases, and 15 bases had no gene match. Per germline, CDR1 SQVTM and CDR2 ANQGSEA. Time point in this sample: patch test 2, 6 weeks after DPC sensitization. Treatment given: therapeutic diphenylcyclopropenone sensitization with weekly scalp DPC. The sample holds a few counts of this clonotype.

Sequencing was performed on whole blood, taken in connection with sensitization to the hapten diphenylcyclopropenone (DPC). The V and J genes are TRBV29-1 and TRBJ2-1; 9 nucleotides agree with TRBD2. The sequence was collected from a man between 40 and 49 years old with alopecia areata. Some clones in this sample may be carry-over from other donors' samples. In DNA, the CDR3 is TGCAGCGTTTATGCCCCGGTTAGCGGGAGAGCGGAGCAGTTCTTC. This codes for CSVYAPVSGRAEQFF.